This entry lists 20 T cell receptor beta chains sequenced from one sample in a study of blood T cell repertoires in COVID-19. This table comes from immunoSEQ multiplex PCR, and its TCRdb copy is limited to in-frame clones, with some not included. The sample lists a few hundred thousand clones; over 75% were seen once. Sequencing was done on a sample of PBMCs or T cells enriched from blood (not recorded which). Every receptor here comes from a woman between 35 and 50 years old who had been exposed to COVID-19.

CDR3 coding DNA: TGTGCCAGCAGTGGCTGGAATGAAAAACTGTTTTTT. It codes for CASSGWNEKLFF. The chain combines TRBV5-6 with TRBJ1-4; D remains ambiguous. V lost 5 bases and J 5 bases, leaving 7 bases between the germline ends. Germline lookup yields CDR1 SGHDT and CDR2 YYEEEE. The CDR3 covers 12 residues.

In DNA form, the CDR3 reads TGTGCCAGCAGTTTATTCGAGGCAGATACGCAGTATTTT. This sequence encodes CASSLFEADTQYF. This chain links TRBV27 with TRBJ2-3; D unclear. V was trimmed by 1 base and J by 4 bases, leaving 6 bases between them. The germline V gene has CDR1 MNHEY and CDR2 SMNVEV (reference sequence). This CDR3 region has 13 residues.

V gene TRBV2 combines with J gene TRBJ2-1; TRBD2 aligns across 13 bases. The V segment lost 7 bases and the J segment 9 bases; nucleotides outside the gene matches: 3. From germline, CDR1 is SNHLY and CDR2 FYNNEI. This CDR3 has 13 amino acids. CDR3 nucleotide sequence: TGTGCCAGCATGGGACTAGCGGGGCTTGAGCAGTTCTTC. Its protein is CASMGLAGLEQFF.

The chain uses TRBV5-1 and TRBJ1-4, with TRBD1 identical over 9 bases. The CDR3 has 15 amino acids. The germline gives CDR1 SGHRS, CDR2 YFSETQ. Unmatched junction bases numbered 8, after V lost 3 bases and J lost 8 bases. DNA for the CDR3: TGCGCCAGCAGCTCGGGACAGGGTCATGACGAAAAACTGTTTTTT. This translates into CASSSGQGHDEKLFF.

V gene TRBV25-1 combines with J gene TRBJ1-6; 8 bases align to TRBD1. Looked up from germline, CDR1 is MGHDK and CDR2 is SYGVNS. The CDR3 has 14 residues. Trimming removed 8 bases from V and 7 bases from J; junction bases left unmatched: 7. The CDR3 spells CASGTTGGNSPLHF. The CDR3 DNA reads as TGTGCCAGCGGGACCACAGGGGGAAATTCACCCCTCCACTTT.

V is TRBV5-4 and J is TRBJ2-2; no definite D call. Trimming stripped 0 bases from V and 8 bases from J, with 5 bases between. The CDR3 totals 12 residues. CDR1 is SGHNT, CDR2 YYREEE, per germline (reference sequence). The chain's CDR3 is CASSLGPGELFF. The CDR3 DNA is TGTGCCAGCAGCTTGGGGCCAGGGGAGCTGTTTTTT.

The chain employs TRBV15 and TRBJ2-1; weak D call: TRBD2 (6 bases). Germline CDR1 and CDR2: LNHNV and YYDKDF (reference sequence). The CDR3 totals 16 residues. The V end lost 4 bases, the J end lost 5 bases, and 18 bases lay between the germline ends. CDR3 amino acids: CATSNPSGEVDNEQFF. Written as DNA, the CDR3 is TGTGCCACCAGCAACCCTTCCGGGGAGGTCGACAATGAGCAGTTCTTC.

The chain links TRBV5-8 to TRBJ2-7; 7 positions agree with TRBD2. This CDR3 has 15 residues. In germline, CDR1 is SGHTS, CDR2 YDEGEE. J gave up 3 bases and V 0 bases, and 6 bases lay outside the gene matches. CDR3 coding DNA: TGTGCCAGCAGCTTGGGTCTAGCGGCCGTCTACGAGCAGTACGTC. Amino acids: CASSLGLAAVYEQYV.

This sequence joins TRBV19 and TRBJ2-7; tentative D call: TRBD1 (6 bases). Per the germline V gene, CDR1 is LNHDA and CDR2 is SQIVND (reference sequence). V was trimmed by 8 bases and J by 2 bases, leaving 13 bases between them. The CDR3 consists of 13 residues. CDR3 amino acids: CASATGHTYEQYV. CDR3 sequence (DNA): TGTGCCAGTGCGACGGGACACACCTACGAGCAGTACGTC.

This chain links TRBV5-5 with TRBJ2-1, with D maybe TRBD1 (5 bases). Germline CDR1 reads SGHKS; CDR2 reads YYEKEE (reference sequence). The CDR3 is 14 amino acids. V lost 1 base and J lost 4, with 9 bases in between. The CDR3: CASSLWGRYNEQFF. The CDR3 region has the DNA TGTGCCAGCAGCTTGTGGGGCCGGTACAATGAGCAGTTCTTC.

In its sample, this clone was seen once. V and J are TRBV30 and TRBJ1-1; no clear D gene. Germline loops: CDR1 GTSNPN, CDR2 SVGIG (reference sequence). The germline V and J ends were trimmed by 0 bases and 7 bases, with 12 bases remaining between them. There are 13 residues in the CDR3. CDR3 DNA sequence: TGTGCCTGGAGTGTAACTCTGGGCAGTGAAGCTTTCTTT. This gives the protein CAWSVTLGSEAFF.

This sequence joins TRBV18 and TRBJ1-1, with no clear D. The CDR3 spans 15 residues. With 3 bases removed from V and 1 base from J, the gap between germline ends came to 12 bases. Germline values: CDR1 KGHSH, CDR2 LQKENI. The CDR3 here is CASSPQDTTNTEAFF. The CDR3 nucleotides are TGTGCCAGCTCACCTCAAGACACCACGAACACTGAAGCTTTCTTT.

V usage is TRBV10-1 and J usage is TRBJ1-3; 9 bases match TRBD1. CDR1 is WNHNN and CDR2 is SYGVQD in the germline V gene (reference sequence). J gave up 0 bases and V 2 bases, and 8 bases lay outside the gene matches. CDR3 length: 18 residues. Here the CDR3 reads CASSEKDRGTPSGNTIYF. CDR3 sequence (DNA): TGCGCCAGCAGTGAGAAGGACAGGGGCACACCCTCTGGAAACACCATATATTTT.

V and J are TRBV11-2 and TRBJ2-4; TRBD2 matches 9 bases. Per germline, CDR1 SGHAT and CDR2 FQNNGV. The CDR3 is 16 residues long. V was pared by 3 bases and J by 4 bases, with 7 bases of the junction left unmatched. CDR3 coding DNA: TGTGCCAGCAGCTTTCGAGCTAGCGGGAAGAAAAACATTCAGTACTTC. Its translation is CASSFRASGKKNIQYF.

CDR3 residues: CASSGRGTANTEAFF. The DNA of the CDR3 is TGTGCCAGCAGCGGGCGTGGGACAGCGAACACTGAAGCTTTCTTT. The V gene is TRBV9, the J gene TRBJ1-1; TRBD1 matches at 7 bases. Unmatched junction bases numbered 6, after V lost 3 bases and J lost 1 base. The germline CDR1 and CDR2 sequences are SGDLS and YYNGEE. The CDR3 is 15 residues long.

On this clone itself: One junction end does not reproduce the germline sequence, and a read error may be involved. The rearrangement uses TRBV5-1 and TRBJ1-2; 9 bases map to TRBD1. Looked up from germline, CDR1 is SGHRS and CDR2 is YFSETQ. CDR3 size: 14 residues. CDR3 residues: CASTAGTGKKFYTF. The CDR3 nucleotides are TGTGCCAGCACAGCCGGGACAGGGAAGAAGTTCTACACCTTC.

As to this clone: The junction differs from germline at one of its ends, possibly a read error. This chain connects TRBV5-1 to TRBJ1-1; a weak D match, TRBD1 (6 bases). Per germline, CDR1 SGHRS and CDR2 YFSETQ. The CDR3 is made up of 15 amino acids. CDR3: CASSLVGGMNTEAFF. For the CDR3, the DNA is TGTGCCAGCAGCTTGGTTGGGGGCATGAACACTGAAGCTTTCTTT.

The chain employs TRBV11-1 and TRBJ2-1; 8 bases fit TRBD1. With V trimmed by 7 bases and J by 2 bases, 4 bases remained unmatched. Germline V lookup: CDR1 SGHAT, CDR2 FQDESV (reference sequence). The CDR3 contains 14 residues. This CDR3 is CASNRQGTYNEQFF. CDR3 nucleotides: TGTGCCAGCAATAGACAGGGGACCTACAATGAGCAGTTCTTC.

This clone has only a few counts. The V gene is TRBV25-1, the J gene TRBJ1-5; no definite D call. The germline V gene has CDR1 MGHDK and CDR2 SYGVNS. The CDR3 covers 10 residues. With 6 bases removed from V and 16 bases from J, the gap between germline ends came to 13 bases. This chain's CDR3 is CASSKPPTHF. CDR3 nucleotide sequence: TGTGCCAGCAGCAAACCCCCGACTCATTTT.

This rearrangement joins TRBV18 to TRBJ1-4; tentative D call: TRBD1 (6 bases). V was clipped by 5 bases and J by 0 bases, with 7 bases between them. Germline lookup yields CDR1 KGHSH and CDR2 LQKENI. The CDR3 runs to 14 residues. CDR3 sequence (DNA): TGTGCCAGCTCAGAGGGGGCAACTAATGAAAAACTGTTTTTT. Translating it yields CASSEGATNEKLFF.